This T cell receptor beta chain was identified in a study of blood T cell repertoires in COVID-19 (dated by TCRdb to the early 2020s). About the study as a whole: Samples from collaborators originated in the United States, Italy and Spain and spanned both the acute and convalescent phases of COVID-19. The material from the prospective study consisted of cDNA or gDNA derived from T cells, B-cell-depleted T cells, or PBMCs. The dataset comprised deeply sampled blood TCRbeta repertoires from subjects exposed to, actively infected with, or recovered from COVID-19. The repertoires were made available in a free public database intended to serve as a resource for research on the immune response to SARS-CoV-2. Samples came from the ongoing ImmuneRACE study (first 160 participants) plus 1,254 subjects from 6 global collaborators. A de-identified subject ID, COVID-19 status, age in years and sex were almost always included in the sample metadata. Where available, HLA class I and class II types were taken from metadata supplied by the sample provider and were not determined by assay-based typing.

A note on this clone: Its specific antigen is unknown. There are no base qualities to consult, and no much larger clone falls within one base.

As encoded in the germline V gene, CDR1 is MDHEN while CDR2 is SYDVKM. The CDR3 covers 14 residues, taking in both the cysteine and the phenylalanine. Kept here is only the CDR3 DNA, which spans 42 bases and is read in frame from base 1. The germline V and J ends show losses of 6 bases and 5 bases respectively, and no gene match explains 4 bases of the junction. TCRbeta CDR3 regions were amplified from genomic DNA by means of the immunoSEQ Assay, a bias-controlled multiplex PCR. As for the original processing: Nucleated cell counts per sample were estimated from amplification of reference gene primers within the assay. To quantify the absolute abundance of each unique TCRbeta CDR3 rearrangement, sequence reads were collapsed and filtered. For each sample, productive Simpson clonality was calculated as the square root of Simpson's diversity index across productive rearrangements. TCRdb took over this immuneACCESS table, retaining in-frame rearrangements with V and J assigned. Such tables are incomplete; in checked studies, under half of the missing clones stem from an unresolved V gene, and the remainder is unexplained. The DNA was the basis for D and trimming; V, J and clone size are from that table. The table for this sample lists roughly 200,000 clones; approximately 86% of them were counted only once. In total, the top ten clones hold about 5% of the sample.

Enrolling through a virtual design, the prospective study's participants ranged in age from roughly 18 to 90 years and lived across roughly 24 United States geographic areas. In the prospective study, participants were assigned to cohorts based on the clinical history participants reported in a screening survey and a study questionnaire. Mobile phlebotomists in the prospective study collected whole blood, serum and a nasopharyngeal or oropharyngeal swab from every participant. Additional blood draws and questionnaires over a roughly two-month period could optionally be provided by prospective study participants. Prospective study blood samples were shipped either frozen or at room temperature before DNA extraction. What the authors observed across the whole study: How much clinical and demographic metadata was included differed by source and by participant, and the metadata was provided uncurated.

The rearrangement combines TRBV28 with TRBJ1-6, with 7 middle bases fitting TRBD1. The origin of this receptor is a woman aged 55-75 years with acute COVID-19. Sequenced: PBMCs or T cells enriched from blood (not recorded which). The nucleotide sequence reads TGTGCCAGCAGATGGGACAGAAATAATTCACCCCTCCACTTT. It codes for CASRWDRNNSPLHF.